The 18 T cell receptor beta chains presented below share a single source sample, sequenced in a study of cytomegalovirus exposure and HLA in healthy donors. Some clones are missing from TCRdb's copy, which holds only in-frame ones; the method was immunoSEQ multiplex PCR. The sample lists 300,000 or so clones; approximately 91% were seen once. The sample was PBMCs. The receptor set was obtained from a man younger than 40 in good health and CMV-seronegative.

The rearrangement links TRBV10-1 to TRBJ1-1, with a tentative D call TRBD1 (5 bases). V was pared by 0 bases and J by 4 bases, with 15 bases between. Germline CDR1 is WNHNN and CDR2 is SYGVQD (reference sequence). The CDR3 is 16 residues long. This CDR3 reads CASSESTGRGSTEAFF. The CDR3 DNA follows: TGCGCCAGCAGTGAGTCCACAGGTAGGGGCAGCACTGAAGCTTTCTTT.

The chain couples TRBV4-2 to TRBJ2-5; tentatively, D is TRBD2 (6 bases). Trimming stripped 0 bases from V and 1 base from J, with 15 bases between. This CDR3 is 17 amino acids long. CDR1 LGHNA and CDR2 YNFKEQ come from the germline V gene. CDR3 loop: CASSQDKREDGQETQYF. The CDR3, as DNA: TGTGCCAGCAGCCAAGATAAAAGGGAGGATGGCCAAGAGACCCAGTACTTC.

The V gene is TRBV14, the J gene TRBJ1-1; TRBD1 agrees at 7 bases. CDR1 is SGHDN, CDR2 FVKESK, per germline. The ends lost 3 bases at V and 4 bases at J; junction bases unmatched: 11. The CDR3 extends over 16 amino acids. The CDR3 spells CASSHARQGHGTEAFF. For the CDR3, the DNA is TGTGCCAGCAGCCACGCCCGACAGGGTCACGGCACTGAAGCTTTCTTT.

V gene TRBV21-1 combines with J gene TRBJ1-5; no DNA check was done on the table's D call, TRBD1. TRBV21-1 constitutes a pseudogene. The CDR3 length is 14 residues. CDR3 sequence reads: CASSTTGWKQPQHF. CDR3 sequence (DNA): TGTGCCAGCAGCACGACAGGGTGGAAACAGCCCCAGCATTTT.

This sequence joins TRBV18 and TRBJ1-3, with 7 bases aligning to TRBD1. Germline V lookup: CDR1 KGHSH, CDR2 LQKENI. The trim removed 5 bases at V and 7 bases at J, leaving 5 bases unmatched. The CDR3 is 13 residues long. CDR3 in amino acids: CASSDRVLNTIYF. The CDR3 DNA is TGTGCCAGCTCAGACAGGGTCCTGAACACCATATATTTT. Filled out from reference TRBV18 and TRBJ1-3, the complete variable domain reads NAGVMQNPRHLVRRRGQEARLRCSPMKGHSHVYWYRQLPEEGLKFMVYLQKENIIDESGMPKERFSAEFPKEGPSILRIQQVVRGDSAAYFCASSDRVLNTIYFGEGSWLTVV.

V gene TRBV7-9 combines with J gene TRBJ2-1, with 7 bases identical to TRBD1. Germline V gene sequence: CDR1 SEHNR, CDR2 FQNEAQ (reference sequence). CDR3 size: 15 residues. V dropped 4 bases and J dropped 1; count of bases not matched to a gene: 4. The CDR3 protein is CASSSLTGSYNEQFF. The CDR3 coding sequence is TGTGCCAGCAGCTCCTTGACAGGGTCCTACAATGAGCAGTTCTTC.

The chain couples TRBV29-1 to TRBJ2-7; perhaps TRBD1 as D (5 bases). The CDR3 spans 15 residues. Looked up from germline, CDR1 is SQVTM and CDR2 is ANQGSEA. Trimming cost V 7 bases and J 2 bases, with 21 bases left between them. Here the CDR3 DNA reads TGCAGCGCCGGAGACAGTACTAAGCTTCCCTACGAGCAGTACTTC. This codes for CSAGDSTKLPYEQYF.

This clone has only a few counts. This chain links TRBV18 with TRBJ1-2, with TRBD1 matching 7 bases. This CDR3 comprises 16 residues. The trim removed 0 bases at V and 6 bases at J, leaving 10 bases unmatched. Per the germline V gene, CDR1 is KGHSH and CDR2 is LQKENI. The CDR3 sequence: CASSPPNTGAGDGYTF. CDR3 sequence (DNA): TGTGCCAGCTCACCACCGAACACAGGGGCTGGGGATGGCTACACCTTC.

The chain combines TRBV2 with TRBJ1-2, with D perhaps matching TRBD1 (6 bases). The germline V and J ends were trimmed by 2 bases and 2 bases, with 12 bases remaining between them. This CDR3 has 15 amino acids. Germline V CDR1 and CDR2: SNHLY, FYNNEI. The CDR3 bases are TGTGCCAGCAGTGAAAGGGGGGGCGGAAACTATGGCTACACCTTC. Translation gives CASSERGGGNYGYTF.

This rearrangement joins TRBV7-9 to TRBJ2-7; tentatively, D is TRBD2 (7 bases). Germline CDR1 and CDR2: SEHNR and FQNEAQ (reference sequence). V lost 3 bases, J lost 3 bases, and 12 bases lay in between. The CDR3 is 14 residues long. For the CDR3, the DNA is TGTGCCAGCAGCTTTGGGGGCGGGAGCTACGAGCAGTACTTC. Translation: CASSFGGGSYEQYF.

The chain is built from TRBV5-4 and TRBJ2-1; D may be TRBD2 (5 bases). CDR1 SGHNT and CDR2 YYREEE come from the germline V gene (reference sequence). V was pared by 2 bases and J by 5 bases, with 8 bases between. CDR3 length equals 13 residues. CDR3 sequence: CASSFWENNEQFF. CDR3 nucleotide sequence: TGTGCCAGCAGCTTTTGGGAGAACAATGAGCAGTTCTTC. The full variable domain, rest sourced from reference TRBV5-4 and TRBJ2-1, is ETGVTQSPTHLIKTRGQQVTLRCSSQSGHNTVSWYQQALGQGPQFIFQYYREEENGRGNFPPRFSGLQFPNYSSELNVNALELDDSALYLCASSFWENNEQFFGPGTRLTVL.

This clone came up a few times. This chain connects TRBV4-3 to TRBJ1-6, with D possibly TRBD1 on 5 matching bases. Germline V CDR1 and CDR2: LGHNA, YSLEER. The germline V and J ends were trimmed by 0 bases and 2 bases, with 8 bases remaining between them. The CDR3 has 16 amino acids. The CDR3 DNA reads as TGCGCCAGCAGCCAAGATCGGGGGGCCTATAATTCACCCCTCCACTTT. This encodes CASSQDRGAYNSPLHF.

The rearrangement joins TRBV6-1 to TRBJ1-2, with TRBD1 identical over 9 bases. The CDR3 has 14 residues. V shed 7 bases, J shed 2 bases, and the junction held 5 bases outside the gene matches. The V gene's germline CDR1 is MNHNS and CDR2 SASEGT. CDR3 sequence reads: CASIAGQGNYGYTF. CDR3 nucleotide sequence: TGTGCCAGCATCGCGGGACAGGGAAACTATGGCTACACCTTC.

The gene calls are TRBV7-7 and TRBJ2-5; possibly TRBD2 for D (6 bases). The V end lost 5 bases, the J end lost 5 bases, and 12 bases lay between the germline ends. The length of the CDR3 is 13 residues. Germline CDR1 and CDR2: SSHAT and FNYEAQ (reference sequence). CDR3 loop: CASSPDGRETQYF. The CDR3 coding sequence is TGTGCCAGCAGCCCCGATGGGAGGGAGACCCAGTACTTC.

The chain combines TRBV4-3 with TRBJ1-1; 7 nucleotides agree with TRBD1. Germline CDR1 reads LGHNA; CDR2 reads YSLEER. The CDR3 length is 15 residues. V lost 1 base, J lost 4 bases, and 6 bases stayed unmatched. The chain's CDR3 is CASSQGSGGFTEAFF. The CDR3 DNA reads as TGCGCCAGCAGCCAAGGGTCAGGGGGGTTCACTGAAGCTTTCTTT.

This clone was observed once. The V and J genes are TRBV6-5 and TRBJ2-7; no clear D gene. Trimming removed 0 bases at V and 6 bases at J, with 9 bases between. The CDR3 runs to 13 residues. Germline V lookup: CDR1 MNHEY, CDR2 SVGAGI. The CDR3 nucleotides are TGTGCCAGCAGTTACTCGAGTAGAGGCGAGCAGTACTTC. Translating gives CASSYSSRGEQYF.

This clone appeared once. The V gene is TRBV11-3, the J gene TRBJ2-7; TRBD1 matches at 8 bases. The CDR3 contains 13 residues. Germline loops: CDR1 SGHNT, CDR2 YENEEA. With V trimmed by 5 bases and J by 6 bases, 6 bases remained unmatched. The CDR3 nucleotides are TGTGCCAGCAGCCCAGGGACAGGTGGCGAGCAGTACTTC. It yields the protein CASSPGTGGEQYF.

The CDR3 nucleotides are TGTGCCAGCAGCCAAGATCTACCAGGGGGGGAGACCCAGTACTTC. This encodes CASSQDLPGGETQYF. The chain carries TRBV4-2 and TRBJ2-5, with D possibly matching TRBD1 (7 bases). Between the trimmed V and J ends, which lost 0 bases and 5 bases, there was a span of 13 bases. CDR3 length: 15 amino acids. Germline V CDR1 and CDR2: LGHNA, YNFKEQ.